The following is a T cell receptor beta chain sequence with its context. The antigen is unknown. Specified treatment: around 19 received Ad26.COV2.S at low or high dose, single or two shots; 5 received placebo; per-sample allocation not given. It was on day 63 after the first vaccine or placebo injection that samples were taken. This sample is part of a study of Ad26.COV2.S vaccination and SARS-CoV-2 variants. The overall study: The study gave Ad26.COV2.S intramuscularly, once or twice 56 days apart.

Study-wide results and caveats: Recipients of vaccine and of placebo showed similar breadth of their non-spike TCR repertoires.

The repertoire was sequenced with immunoSEQ multiplex PCR; TCRdb's copy has only in-frame clones and lacks some. This table holds roughly 400,000 clones, about nine tenths found once. This CDR3 comprises 12 residues. The V and J ends lost 8 bases and 9 bases respectively, with 14 bases between them. CDR1 and CDR2 (germline): SEHNR, FQNEAQ (reference sequence). The sequenced sample was peripheral blood, obtained in a trial of Ad26.COV2.S vaccine versus placebo. This receptor was taken from a person aged 18-60 years who received the Ad26.COV2.S COVID-19 vaccine or a placebo. The chain has TRBV7-9 and TRBJ2-1, with D possibly being TRBD1 or TRBD2 (7 bases each). The CDR3 sequence: CASGGGGGEQFF. CDR3 DNA sequence: TGTGCCAGCGGGGGAGGGGGCGGTGAGCAGTTCTTC.